These T cell receptor delta chains were read from a single sample in a study of delta chains in infants with herpesvirus infections. TCRdb reanalyzed the RT-PCR reads using CATT. The top ten hold 15% to 20% of the sample, which has under 400 delta-chain clones, 10% to 15% seen once. The sample consisted of peripheral blood, taken at time point 1 of longitudinal follow-up. These receptors all stem from a human donor who was a Ugandan infant, either HIV-exposed or HIV-unexposed (not recorded which). CDR3s include the opening cysteine and the closing phenylalanine or tryptophan. Fields, in order: J gene, clone size, V gene, D gene, CDR3 protein, CDR3 DNA. The D gene is left open where the match is weak. Size is omitted from some rows. Given values are once, few, many or a class for expanded clones.

j_call: TRDJ1; clone_size: large; v_call: TRDV3; d_call: TRDD3; cdr3_aa: CAFKRPSTGGYSTDKLIF; cdr3_nt: TGTGCCTTTAAGCGGCCCTCGACTGGGGGATACAGCACCGATAAACTCATCTTT
j_call: TRDJ3; clone_size: large; v_call: TRDV2; d_call: TRDD3; cdr3_aa: CACDWGSSWDTRQMFF; cdr3_nt: TGTGCCTGTGACTGGGGGAGCTCCTGGGACACCCGACAGATGTTTTTC
j_call: TRDJ1; clone_size: once; v_call: TRDV1; d_call: TRDD3; cdr3_aa: CALGEPAPYWGTRWTDKLIF; cdr3_nt: TGTGCTCTTGGGGAACCAGCCCCTTACTGGGGGACTCGGTGGACCGATAAACTCATCTTT
j_call: TRDJ1; clone_size: large; v_call: TRDV1; d_call: .; cdr3_aa: CALGPLRTSAFLRTGGRGYTDKLIF; cdr3_nt: TGTGCTCTTGGACCCCTCAGGACATCGGCCTTCCTACGAACTGGGGGCCGAGGGTACACCGATAAACTCATCTTT
j_call: TRDJ1; clone_size: .; v_call: TRDV1; d_call: TRDD3; cdr3_aa: CALGEGALPLLGDTRYTDKLIF; cdr3_nt: TGTGCTCTTGGGGAAGGGGCACTGCCTCTGCTGGGGGATACGCGGTACACCGATAAACTCATCTTT
j_call: TRDJ3; clone_size: large; v_call: TRDV2; d_call: .; cdr3_aa: CACDRVAGRISWDTRQMFF; cdr3_nt: TGTGCCTGTGACCGCGTGGCCGGGAGGATAAGCTGGGACACCCGACAGATGTTTTTC
j_call: TRDJ1; clone_size: once; v_call: TRDV1; d_call: TRDD3; cdr3_aa: CALGRAFLGTGGSDKLIF; cdr3_nt: TGTGCTCTTGGTAGGGCCTTCCTAGGTACTGGGGGATCCGATAAACTCATCTTT
j_call: TRDJ1; clone_size: large; v_call: TRDV1; d_call: TRDD3; cdr3_aa: CALGEPDSPYWGIAVGGLIF; cdr3_nt: TGTGCTCTTGGGGAACCCGATTCCCCATACTGGGGGATTGCGGTGGGAGGACTCATCTTT
j_call: TRDJ1; clone_size: .; v_call: TRDV1; d_call: TRDD3; cdr3_aa: CALGELDNTGGLYTDKLIF; cdr3_nt: TGTGCTCTTGGGGAACTCGACAATACTGGGGGATTGTACACCGATAAACTCATCTTT
j_call: TRDJ1; clone_size: large; v_call: TRDV1; d_call: TRDD3; cdr3_aa: CALGVLSYWGIPPYTDKLIF; cdr3_nt: TGTGCTCTTGGGGTACTGTCTTACTGGGGGATACCCCCGTACACCGATAAACTCATCTTT
j_call: TRDJ1; clone_size: large; v_call: TRDV1; d_call: TRDD3; cdr3_aa: CALGEGRGYRKYTDKLIF; cdr3_nt: TGTGCTCTTGGGGAAGGGCGGGGATACCGGAAGTACACCGATAAACTCATCTTT
j_call: TRDJ1; clone_size: few; v_call: TRDV1; d_call: TRDD3; cdr3_aa: CALGDPPPRFGWGRKYTDKLIF; cdr3_nt: TGTGCTCTTGGGGACCCACCCCCCCGCTTTGGCTGGGGGAGAAAGTACACCGATAAACTCATCTTT
j_call: TRDJ1; clone_size: hyperexpanded; v_call: TRDV2; d_call: .; cdr3_aa: CACDTVGAYTDKLIF; cdr3_nt: TGTGCCTGTGACACCGTAGGGGCGTACACCGATAAACTCATCTTT
j_call: TRDJ1; clone_size: large; v_call: TRDV1; d_call: .; cdr3_aa: CALGPTRPSYYWGTSDKLIF; cdr3_nt: TGTGCTCTTGGCCCGACCAGGCCTTCCTACTACTGGGGGACCTCCGATAAACTCATCTTT
j_call: TRDJ1; clone_size: large; v_call: TRDV1; d_call: .; cdr3_aa: CALGSSDTLGRTDKLIF; cdr3_nt: TGTGCTCTTGGGTCGTCCGACACGCTGGGCCGGACCGATAAACTCATCTTT
j_call: TRDJ1; clone_size: medium-sized; v_call: TRDV3; d_call: .; cdr3_aa: CAFPSYTDKLIF; cdr3_nt: TGTGCCTTCCCGTCCTACACCGATAAACTCATCTTT
j_call: TRDJ3; clone_size: large; v_call: TRDV2; d_call: .; cdr3_aa: CACDTAGYSSSWDTRQMFF; cdr3_nt: TGTGCCTGTGACACCGCGGGATATTCTAGCTCCTGGGACACCCGACAGATGTTTTTC